Given below is one TCR beta chain in context. The repertoire was sequenced with immunoSEQ multiplex PCR; TCRdb's copy has only in-frame clones and lacks some. The sample contains about 87,000 clones, approximately 82% of which appear only once. The data belong to a study of blood T cell repertoires in COVID-19. The length of the CDR3 is 16 residues. Looked up from germline, CDR1 is SNHLY and CDR2 is FYNNEI. V was trimmed by 7 bases and J by 0 bases, leaving 16 bases between them. The rearrangement links TRBV2 to TRBJ2-1; weak D call: TRBD1 (6 bases). The sequencing sample was made of peripheral blood. This receptor was taken from a woman between 70 and 85 years old with acute or convalescent COVID-19. The CDR3 reads CASTPLGAGSYNEQFF. In nucleotides, the CDR3 is TGTGCCAGCACGCCCCTGGGGGCAGGCTCCTACAATGAGCAGTTCTTC.